Listed here are 20 T cell receptor beta chains from one sample, sequenced in a study of control samples from healthy donors and cancer patients. Sequenced by immunoSEQ multiplex PCR; TCRdb stores in-frame clones only, minus some. Among over 150,000 clones listed, approximately 94% were seen once. The sample consisted of blood. The receptors stem from a man younger than 40 in good health.

The J gene is TRBJ1-2, the V gene TRBV30; D is unclear. V lost 0 bases to trimming and J lost 7 bases, with 9 bases between them. CDR3 length equals 12 residues. The V gene's germline CDR1 is GTSNPN and CDR2 SVGIG (reference sequence). This CDR3 reads CAWSVNSGGYTF. CDR3 sequence (DNA): TGTGCCTGGAGTGTAAACTCAGGTGGCTACACCTTC.

This chain links TRBV29-1 with TRBJ1-2, with D tentatively TRBD1 (5 bases). The CDR3 consists of 17 residues. V was shortened by 0 bases and J by 4 bases, with 21 bases between the two germline ends. The germline CDR1 and CDR2 sequences are SQVTM and ANQGSEA. The CDR3 loop is CSVEDEDHRDAIYGYTF. The CDR3 DNA sequence: TGCAGCGTTGAAGACGAAGACCACCGGGACGCGATCTATGGCTACACCTTC.

This clone was detected only a few times. Different DNA sequences within this sample yield the same CDR3. The chain recombines TRBV6-1 with TRBJ1-2, with TRBD1 matching 7 bases. V shed 2 bases and J 2 bases; nucleotides not matched to a gene: 5. The CDR3 covers 15 residues. Germline lookup yields CDR1 MNHNS and CDR2 SASEGT. CDR3 protein: CASSELTGPNYGYTF. The CDR3 region has the DNA TGTGCCAGCAGTGAATTGACAGGGCCCAACTATGGCTACACCTTC.

This rearrangement joins TRBV5-4 to TRBJ2-7, with TRBD1 as a possible D gene (5 bases). V lost 2 bases, J lost 3 bases, and 18 bases lay in between. In germline, CDR1 is SGHNT, CDR2 YYREEE (reference sequence). The length of the CDR3 is 16 residues. The CDR3 spells CASSFGAKRNNYEQYF. The CDR3 nucleotides read TGTGCCAGCAGCTTTGGGGCGAAACGGAATAACTACGAGCAGTACTTC.

This clone was seen a single time. This chain joins TRBV7-9 and TRBJ2-3; D is ambiguous. This CDR3 region has 12 residues. The V gene lost 1 base and the J gene lost 5 bases, with 4 bases spanning the gap. Looked up from germline, CDR1 is SEHNR and CDR2 is FQNEAQ (reference sequence). The CDR3 DNA is TGTGCCAGCAGCTTAGAAATAGATACGCAGTATTTT. Translation gives CASSLEIDTQYF.

This sequence joins TRBV30 and TRBJ1-5; 7 bases map to TRBD1. The CDR3 covers 14 residues. The trim removed 6 bases at V and 0 bases at J, leaving 5 bases unmatched. Germline V CDR1 and CDR2: GTSNPN, SVGIG (reference sequence). The CDR3 loop reads CACQGTDSNQPQHF. The CDR3 DNA follows: TGTGCCTGCCAAGGGACAGATAGCAATCAGCCCCAGCATTTT.

The chain has TRBV12-3 or TRBV12-4 and TRBJ1-5; D call uncertain. V lost 5 bases and J 7 bases, leaving 12 bases between the germline ends. This CDR3 has 13 residues. This CDR3 is CASSRSDLQPQHF. In nucleotides, the CDR3 is TGTGCCAGCAGTCGGTCGGACCTGCAGCCCCAGCATTTT.

The V call is TRBV27, the J call TRBJ2-1; no firm D call. CDR1 MNHEY and CDR2 SMNVEV come from the germline V gene (reference sequence). The CDR3 consists of 14 residues. Trimming shortened V by 0 bases and J by 4 bases, and 7 bases separated the two germline ends. As DNA, the CDR3 is TGTGCCAGCAGTTTATCGCCCGGGTACAATGAGCAGTTCTTC. Protein sequence: CASSLSPGYNEQFF.

The V and J genes are TRBV5-4 and TRBJ1-1; no reliable D call. CDR1 is SGHNT and CDR2 is YYREEE in the germline V gene (reference sequence). The CDR3 has 13 residues. V dropped 0 bases and J dropped 1 base, with 4 bases sitting between them. The DNA for the CDR3 is TGTGCCAGCAGCTTGGCGGGGAACACTGAAGCTTTCTTT. This encodes CASSLAGNTEAFF. The full variable domain, with the rest looked up from reference TRBV5-4 and TRBJ1-1, is ETGVTQSPTHLIKTRGQQVTLRCSSQSGHNTVSWYQQALGQGPQFIFQYYREEENGRGNFPPRFSGLQFPNYSSELNVNALELDDSALYLCASSLAGNTEAFFGQGTRLTVV.

With respect to this clone: The sample carries other DNA sequences with the same CDR3. The rearrangement uses TRBV5-1 and TRBJ1-5; tentative D call: TRBD1 (5 bases). Trimming removed 1 base at V and 1 base at J, with 9 bases between. Germline V gives CDR1 SGHRS, CDR2 YFSETQ. The CDR3 is 15 residues long. The CDR3 loop reads CASSLSGASNQPQHF. The CDR3, as DNA: TGCGCCAGCAGCTTGAGCGGGGCGAGCAATCAGCCCCAGCATTTT.

The chain couples TRBV29-1 to TRBJ2-7; 9 bases are a match to TRBD1. Per the germline V gene, CDR1 is SQVTM and CDR2 is ANQGSEA. J was trimmed by 2 bases and V by 7 bases; bases with no gene match: 6. The CDR3 length is 13 residues. CDR3 loop: CSARTGDTYEQYF. The CDR3 bases are TGCAGCGCCCGGACAGGGGATACCTACGAGCAGTACTTC.

Only one count was recorded for this clone. The chain carries TRBV6-6 and TRBJ1-2; 7 nucleotides agree with TRBD1. CDR3 length: 15 amino acids. V was pared by 0 bases and J by 3 bases, with 4 bases of the junction left unmatched. Germline assignment: CDR1 MNHNY and CDR2 SVGAGI (reference sequence). This chain's CDR3 is CASSYSTGRDYGYTF. The CDR3 DNA is TGTGCCAGCAGTTACTCGACAGGGCGAGACTATGGCTACACCTTC.

The chain joins TRBV5-4 to TRBJ2-2; perhaps TRBD2 as D (7 bases). The ends were cut back, 4 bases at V and 2 bases at J, with 18 bases in the middle. Germline V gene data show CDR1 as SGHNT and CDR2 as YYREEE (reference sequence). CDR3 length equals 17 residues. CDR3 sequence (DNA): TGTGCCAGCAGCATGGGAGGCGGGGGCCTAAACACCGGGGAGCTGTTTTTT. This encodes CASSMGGGGLNTGELFF.

This clone was counted between two and nine times. This rearrangement joins TRBV2 to TRBJ2-3, with 9 bases identical to TRBD1. Germline-derived CDR1 and CDR2 are SNHLY and FYNNEI. The CDR3 has 15 residues. The junction had 7 bases not matched to a gene; V was cut back by 6 bases and J by 3 bases. The CDR3 here is CASSKQGAHTDTQYF. The CDR3 DNA reads as TGTGCCAGCAGCAAACAGGGGGCGCATACAGATACGCAGTATTTT.

The V gene is TRBV19, the J gene TRBJ1-1, with D possibly matching TRBD1 (5 bases). Germline loops: CDR1 LNHDA, CDR2 SQIVND (reference sequence). V lost 9 bases to trimming and J lost 0 bases, with 17 bases between them. The CDR3 sequence is 15 residues long. The CDR3 bases are TGTGCCAGCAGATCACAGGATCTCATGAACACTGAAGCTTTCTTT. This encodes CASRSQDLMNTEAFF. Full variable domain (rest looked up from reference TRBV19 and TRBJ1-1): DGGITQSPKYLFRKEGQNVTLSCEQNLNHDAMYWYRQDPGQGLRLIYYSQIVNDFQKGDIAEGYSVSREKKESFPLTVTSAQKNPTAFYLCASRSQDLMNTEAFFGQGTRLTVV.

The chain combines TRBV2 with TRBJ1-5, with D hard to call. The CDR3 totals 14 residues. Trimming removed 2 bases from V and 1 base from J, with 6 bases in between. CDR1 and CDR2 (germline): SNHLY, FYNNEI. The CDR3 spells CASSERWSNQPQHF. CDR3 DNA sequence: TGTGCCAGCAGTGAAAGGTGGAGCAATCAGCCCCAGCATTTT.

The chain couples TRBV9 to TRBJ2-5; 13 positions agree with TRBD2. The CDR3 contains 17 residues. The junction had 7 bases not matched to a gene; V was cut back by 0 bases and J by 5 bases. In germline, CDR1 is SGDLS, CDR2 YYNGEE. In nucleotides, the CDR3 is TGTGCCAGCAGCGTAGCTACTAGCGGGAGGGGGAGGGAGACCCAGTACTTC. Encoded protein: CASSVATSGRGRETQYF.

The gene calls are TRBV7-2 and TRBJ1-1; TRBD1 might be the D (5 bases). Looked up from germline, CDR1 is SGHTA and CDR2 is FQGNSA. The CDR3 contains 15 residues. V was cut by 5 bases and J by 7 bases, with 20 bases left in between. This CDR3 is CASSLEGQGRFEAFF. The CDR3 nucleotides are TGTGCCAGCAGCCTAGAAGGGCAGGGCAGGTTTGAAGCTTTCTTT.

DNA of the CDR3: TGTGCCAGCACCGAGGGCGTGAACACTGAAGCTTTCTTT. Encoded protein: CASTEGVNTEAFF. This rearrangement joins TRBV7-6 to TRBJ1-1; D gene uncertain. V was clipped by 7 bases and J by 0 bases, with 9 bases between them. The CDR3 has 13 amino acids. Germline CDR1 is SGHVS and CDR2 is FNYEAQ.

This clone was picked up a small number of times. The V call is TRBV5-1, the J call TRBJ1-6; TRBD1 might be the D (6 bases). V lost 0 bases to trimming and J lost 8 bases, with 12 bases between them. The CDR3 extends over 15 amino acids. Germline V gives CDR1 SGHRS, CDR2 YFSETQ. The chain's CDR3 is CASSLAGPGDSPLHF. CDR3 DNA sequence: TGCGCCAGCAGCTTGGCGGGGCCAGGGGATTCACCCCTCCACTTT.